The T cell receptor beta chain described here comes from a study of blood T cells in healthy people across ages (dated by TCRdb to the mid-2010s). Regarding the research as a whole: In model experiments, template switching captured roughly one uniquely barcoded TCR beta cDNA molecule for every two T cells. To avoid experimental bias, donors of different ages were randomly spread across the sequencing lanes. Four age groups were formed from the donors: young (average roughly 15 years), middle-aged (approximately 40), aged (about 68) and long-lived (more than 75). The study measured age-related changes in TCR beta repertoire diversity using deep sequencing normalized with unique cDNA molecular identifiers. The study analyzed two additional independent replicas of 1 million unique cDNA reads from the same blood draw for two donors, one aged 18 to 30 and one aged 80 or older.

Systemically healthy Caucasian individuals from Russia, some 38 in total and aged roughly 6 to 90 years, were included as donors. Approximately 9.3 milliliters of peripheral blood were collected from each donor into EDTA-treated Vacutainer tubes. PBMCs were isolated by Ficoll-Paque density-gradient centrifugation, with at least 7 million obtained per sample. Trizol reagent was used to extract total RNA from PBMCs, with at least 6 micrograms per sample. For every donor, flow cytometry on a PBMC aliquot measured the percentage of naive CD45RAhigh/CD27high T cells. The paper's findings and limits, for the study overall: As age increased, observed TCR beta diversity per million T cells dropped in a roughly linear way, and a significant reduction was already evident by age approximately 40. Estimates of total diversity from one million sequenced T cells were regarded as lower bounds and underestimates. Conclusive comparison of naive and antigen-experienced compartments was prevented by the profiling of bulk unsorted PBMCs. Because donor CMV infection status was unknown, age-related changes in expanded clonotypes were potentially confounded. There was a strong correlation between observed TCR beta diversity and the percentage of naive T cells measured by flow cytometry. Compared with the aged group, the long-lived group had more naive CD4+ T cells, fewer expanded clones and increased TCR diversity, suggesting age selection.

Concerning this clonotype: Which antigen it targets is not known. The sample holds no much larger clone one base away, and base qualities are not on file.

CDR1 and CDR2, per the germline V gene, are SGHRS and YFSETQ. Including cysteine and phenylalanine, the CDR3 has 16 amino acids. The kept DNA is CDR3 alone, 48 bases in frame from the first base. Library creation used 5' RACE. Instrument used: Illumina HiSeq 2500. The second PCR ran for roughly 7 to 11 cycles and used a J-beta primer mix along with a sample-barcoded 5' primer. A unique molecular identifier was introduced onto each TCR beta cDNA molecule by a template-switch 5' adaptor carrying 12 random nucleotides. Each sample yielded at least 2.5 million CDR3-containing paired-end reads. All of the RNA was converted into first-strand cDNA using the Mint cDNA synthesis kit, with a TRBC-specific oligonucleotide serving as the primer. After uracil-DNA glycosylase treatment, a first 18-cycle PCR used universal primers M1SS and BC2_uni_R on all cDNA. Per the authors' processing: Normalization of each sample was performed by random selection of 1 million high-quality reads, each carrying a distinct molecular identifier. Reads with shared molecular identifiers were discarded instead of being binned into consensus sequences. MiTCR, set to a Q25 quality threshold and the strictest error-elimination algorithm, was used for CDR3 identification, clonotype clustering and error correction. Lower-bound total TCR beta diversity was estimated with a nonparametric unseen species model using Euler transformation. TCRdb redid the processing of the public reads, applying fastp at Q25 and MiXCR, and retained in-frame beta chains. CDR3 protein sequences are deduplicated, and each keeps its most common genes and DNA. TCRdb's processing, not the study's, gives the V and J calls here. In all, the sample holds more than 800,000 distinct CDR3 sequences, and around 45% of those were seen once. Approximately 17% of the sample belongs to the ten largest clones.

Specimen: blood. The rearranged segments are TRBV5-1 and TRBJ2-5; TRBD1 agrees with 8 junctional bases. The tail of the sequence fits TRBJ2-7 better, so the J call may be wrong. The sequence came from an older woman in good health. The DNA is TGCGCCAGCAGCTGGGGCCGACAGGGGTACTCCTACGAGCAGTACTTC. It specifies CASSWGRQGYSYEQYF.